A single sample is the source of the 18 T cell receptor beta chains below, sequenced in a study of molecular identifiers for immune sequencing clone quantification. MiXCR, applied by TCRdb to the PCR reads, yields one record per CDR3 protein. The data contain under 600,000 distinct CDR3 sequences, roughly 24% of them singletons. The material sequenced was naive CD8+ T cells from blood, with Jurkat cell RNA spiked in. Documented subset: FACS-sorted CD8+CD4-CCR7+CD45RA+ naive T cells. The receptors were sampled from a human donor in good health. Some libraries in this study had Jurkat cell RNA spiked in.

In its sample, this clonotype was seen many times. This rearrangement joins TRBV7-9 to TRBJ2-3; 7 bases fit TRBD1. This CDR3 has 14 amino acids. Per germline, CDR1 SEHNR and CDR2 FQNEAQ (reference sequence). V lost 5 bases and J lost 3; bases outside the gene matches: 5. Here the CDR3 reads CASSPTGVTDTQYF. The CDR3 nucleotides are TGTGCCAGCAGCCCCACAGGGGTAACAGATACGCAGTATTTT.

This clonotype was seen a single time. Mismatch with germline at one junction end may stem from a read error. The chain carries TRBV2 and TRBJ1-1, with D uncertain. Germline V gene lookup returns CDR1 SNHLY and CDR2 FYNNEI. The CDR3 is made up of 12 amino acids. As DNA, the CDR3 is TGTGACAGCAGTGAGTGGGATACTGAAGCTTTCTTT. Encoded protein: CDSSEWDTEAFF.

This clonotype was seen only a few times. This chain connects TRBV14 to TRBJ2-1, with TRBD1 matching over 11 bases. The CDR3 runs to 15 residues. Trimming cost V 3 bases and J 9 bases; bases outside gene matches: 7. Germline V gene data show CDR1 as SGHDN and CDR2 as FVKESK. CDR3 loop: CASSHLRTGGGEQFF. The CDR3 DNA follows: TGTGCCAGCAGCCATCTTAGGACAGGGGGCGGTGAGCAGTTCTTC. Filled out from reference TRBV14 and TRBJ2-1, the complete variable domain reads EAGVTQFPSHSVIEKGQTVTLRCDPISGHDNLYWYRRVMGKEIKFLLHFVKESKQDESGMPNNRFLAERTGGTYSTLKVQPAELEDSGVYFCASSHLRTGGGEQFFGPGTRLTVL.

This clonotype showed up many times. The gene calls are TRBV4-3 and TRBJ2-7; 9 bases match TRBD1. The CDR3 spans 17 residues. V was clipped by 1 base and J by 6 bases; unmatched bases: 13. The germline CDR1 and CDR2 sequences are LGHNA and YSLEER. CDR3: CASSQVARGTGTLEQYF. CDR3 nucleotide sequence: TGCGCCAGCAGCCAAGTTGCCCGCGGGACAGGGACCCTCGAGCAGTACTTC.

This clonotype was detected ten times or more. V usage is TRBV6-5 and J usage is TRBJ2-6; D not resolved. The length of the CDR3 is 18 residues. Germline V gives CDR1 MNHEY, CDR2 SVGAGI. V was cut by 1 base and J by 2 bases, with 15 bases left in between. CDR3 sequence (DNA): TGTGCCAGCAGTTACTTGATCCCTACATGGCCTGGGGCCAACGTCCTGACTTTC. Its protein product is CASSYLIPTWPGANVLTF.

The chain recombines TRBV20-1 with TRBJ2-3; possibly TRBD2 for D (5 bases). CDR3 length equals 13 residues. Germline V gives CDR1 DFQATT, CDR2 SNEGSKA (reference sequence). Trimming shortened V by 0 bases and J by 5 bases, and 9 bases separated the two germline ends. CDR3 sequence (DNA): TGCAGTGCTAGAGAGGGTGGAGGAGATACGCAGTATTTT. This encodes CSAREGGGDTQYF.

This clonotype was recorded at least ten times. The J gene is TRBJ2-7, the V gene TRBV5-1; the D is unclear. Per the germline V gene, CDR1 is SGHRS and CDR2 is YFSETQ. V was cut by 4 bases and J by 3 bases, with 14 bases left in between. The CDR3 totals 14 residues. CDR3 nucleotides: TGCGCCAGCAGCCTAGAAGAAAAACACTACGAGCAGTACTTC. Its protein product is CASSLEEKHYEQYF.

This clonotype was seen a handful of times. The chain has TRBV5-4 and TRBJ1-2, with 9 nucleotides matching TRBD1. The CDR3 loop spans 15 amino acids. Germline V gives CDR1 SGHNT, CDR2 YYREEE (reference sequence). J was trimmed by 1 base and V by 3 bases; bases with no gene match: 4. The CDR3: CASSSTGGVNYGYTF. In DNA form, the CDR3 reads TGTGCCAGCAGCTCTACAGGGGGCGTTAACTATGGCTACACCTTC. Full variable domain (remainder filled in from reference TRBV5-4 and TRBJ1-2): ETGVTQSPTHLIKTRGQQVTLRCSSQSGHNTVSWYQQALGQGPQFIFQYYREEENGRGNFPPRFSGLQFPNYSSELNVNALELDDSALYLCASSSTGGVNYGYTFGSGTRLTVV.

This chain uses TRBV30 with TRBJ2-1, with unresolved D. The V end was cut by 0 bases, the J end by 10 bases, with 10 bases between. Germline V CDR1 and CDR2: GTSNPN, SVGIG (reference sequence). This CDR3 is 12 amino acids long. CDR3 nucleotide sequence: TGTGCCTGGAGTGTACAAGATTTCGAGCAGTTCTTC. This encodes CAWSVQDFEQFF.

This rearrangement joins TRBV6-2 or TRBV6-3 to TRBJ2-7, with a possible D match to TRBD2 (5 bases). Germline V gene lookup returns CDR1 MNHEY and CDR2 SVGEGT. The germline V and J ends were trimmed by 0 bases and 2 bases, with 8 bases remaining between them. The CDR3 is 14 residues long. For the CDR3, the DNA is TGTGCCAGCAGTTACTCCCCGAGGGCCTACGAGCAGTACTTC. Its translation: CASSYSPRAYEQYF.

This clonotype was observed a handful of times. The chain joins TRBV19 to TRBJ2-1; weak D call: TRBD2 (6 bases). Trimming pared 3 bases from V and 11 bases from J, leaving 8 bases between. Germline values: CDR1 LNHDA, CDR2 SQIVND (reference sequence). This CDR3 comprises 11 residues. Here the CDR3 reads CASSMGGQQFF. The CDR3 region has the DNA TGTGCCAGTAGTATGGGGGGTCAGCAGTTCTTC.

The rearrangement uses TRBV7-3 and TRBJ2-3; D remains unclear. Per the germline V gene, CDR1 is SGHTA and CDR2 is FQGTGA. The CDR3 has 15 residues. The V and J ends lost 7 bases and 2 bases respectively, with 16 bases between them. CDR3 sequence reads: CASKHTPQTTDTQYF. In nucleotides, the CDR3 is TGTGCCAGCAAGCACACACCACAGACCACAGATACGCAGTATTTT.

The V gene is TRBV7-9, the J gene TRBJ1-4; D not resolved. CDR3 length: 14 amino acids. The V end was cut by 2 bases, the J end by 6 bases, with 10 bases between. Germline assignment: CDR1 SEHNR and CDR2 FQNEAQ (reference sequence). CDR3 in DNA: TGTGCCAGCAGCTTATTGGACCCTGATGAAAAACTGTTTTTT. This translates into CASSLLDPDEKLFF. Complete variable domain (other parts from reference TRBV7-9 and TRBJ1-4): DTGVSQNPRHKITKRGQNVTFRCDPISEHNRLYWYRQTLGQGPEFLTYFQNEAQLEKSRLLSDRFSAERPKGSFSTLEIQRTEQGDSAMYLCASSLLDPDEKLFFGSGTQLSVL.

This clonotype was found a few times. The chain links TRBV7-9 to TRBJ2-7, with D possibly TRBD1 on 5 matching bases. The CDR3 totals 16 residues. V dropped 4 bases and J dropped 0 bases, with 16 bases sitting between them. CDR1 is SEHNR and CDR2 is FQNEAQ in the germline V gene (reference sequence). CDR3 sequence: CASSSSTDPSSYEQYF. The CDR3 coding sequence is TGTGCCAGCAGCTCGTCGACAGATCCCAGCTCCTACGAGCAGTACTTC.

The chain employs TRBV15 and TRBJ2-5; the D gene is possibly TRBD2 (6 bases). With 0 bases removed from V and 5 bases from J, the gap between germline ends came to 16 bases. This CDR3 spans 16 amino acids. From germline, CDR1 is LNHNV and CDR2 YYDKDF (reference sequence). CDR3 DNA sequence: TGTGCCACCAGCAGAGAGGCATCGGGAGTAGGGGAGACCCAGTACTTC. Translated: CATSREASGVGETQYF. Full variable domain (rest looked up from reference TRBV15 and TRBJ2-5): DAMVIQNPRYQVTQFGKPVTLSCSQTLNHNVMYWYQQKSSQAPKLLFHYYDKDFNNEADTPDNFQSRRPNTSFCFLDIRSPGLGDTAMYLCATSREASGVGETQYFGPGTRLLVL.

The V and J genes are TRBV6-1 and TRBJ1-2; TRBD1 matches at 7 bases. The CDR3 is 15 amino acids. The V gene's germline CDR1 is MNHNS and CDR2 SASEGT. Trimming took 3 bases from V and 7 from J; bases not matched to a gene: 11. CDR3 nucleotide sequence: TGTGCCAGCAGTGATGGGGGACAGATCCCCTTTGGCTACACCTTC. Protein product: CASSDGGQIPFGYTF.

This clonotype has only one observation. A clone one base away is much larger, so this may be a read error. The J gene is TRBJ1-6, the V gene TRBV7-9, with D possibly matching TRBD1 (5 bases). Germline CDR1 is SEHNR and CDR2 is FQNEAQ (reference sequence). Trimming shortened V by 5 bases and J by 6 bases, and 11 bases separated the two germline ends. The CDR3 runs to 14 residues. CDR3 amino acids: CASSGGRINSPLHF. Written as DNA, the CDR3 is TGTGCCAGCAGCGGGGGACGAATTAATTCACCCCTCCACTTT.

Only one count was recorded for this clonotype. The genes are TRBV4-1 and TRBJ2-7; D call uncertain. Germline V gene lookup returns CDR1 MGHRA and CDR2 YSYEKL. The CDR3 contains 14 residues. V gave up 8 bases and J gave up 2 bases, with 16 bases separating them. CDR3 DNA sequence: TGCGCCAGCCGCCCCCGCCCTTCCACCTACGAGCAGTACTTC. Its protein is CASRPRPSTYEQYF.